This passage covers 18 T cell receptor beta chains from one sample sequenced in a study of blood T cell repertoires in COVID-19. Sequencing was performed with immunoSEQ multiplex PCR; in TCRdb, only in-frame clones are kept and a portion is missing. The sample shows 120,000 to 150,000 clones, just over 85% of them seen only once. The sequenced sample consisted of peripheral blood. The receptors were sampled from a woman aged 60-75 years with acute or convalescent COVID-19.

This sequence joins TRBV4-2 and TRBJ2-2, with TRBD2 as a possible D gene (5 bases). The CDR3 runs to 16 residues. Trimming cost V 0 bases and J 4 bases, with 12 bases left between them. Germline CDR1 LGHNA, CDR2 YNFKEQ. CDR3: CASSQDIGGGTGELFF. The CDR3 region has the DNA TGTGCCAGCAGCCAAGATATCGGTGGAGGCACCGGGGAGCTGTTTTTT.

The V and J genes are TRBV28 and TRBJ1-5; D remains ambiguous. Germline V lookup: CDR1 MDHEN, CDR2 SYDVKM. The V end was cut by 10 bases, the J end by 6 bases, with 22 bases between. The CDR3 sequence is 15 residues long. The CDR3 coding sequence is TGTGCCACGTACCCCCATGGCAGGAGGACTCAGCCCCAGCATTTT. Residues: CATYPHGRRTQPQHF.

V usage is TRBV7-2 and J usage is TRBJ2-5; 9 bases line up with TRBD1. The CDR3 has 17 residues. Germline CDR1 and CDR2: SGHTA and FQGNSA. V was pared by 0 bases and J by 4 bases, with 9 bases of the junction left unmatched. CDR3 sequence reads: CASSLAGTGKSGETQYF. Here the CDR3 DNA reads TGTGCCAGCAGCTTAGCGGGGACAGGGAAGTCGGGAGAGACCCAGTACTTC.

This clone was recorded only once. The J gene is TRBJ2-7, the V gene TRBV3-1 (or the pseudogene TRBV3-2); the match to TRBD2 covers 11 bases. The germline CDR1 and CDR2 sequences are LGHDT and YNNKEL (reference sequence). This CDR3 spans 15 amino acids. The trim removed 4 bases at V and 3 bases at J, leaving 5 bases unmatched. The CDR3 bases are TGTGCCAGCAGCCCGGTACTAGCGGGGGACTACGAGCAGTACTTC. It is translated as CASSPVLAGDYEQYF.

The DNA for the CDR3 is TGTGCCTGGAGCCGATTACAGGAGGGCGGGGAGACCCAGTACTTC. It specifies CAWSRLQEGGETQYF. The V gene is TRBV30, the J gene TRBJ2-5, with TRBD2 as a possible D gene (6 bases). Germline V gives CDR1 GTSNPN, CDR2 SVGIG (reference sequence). The CDR3 covers 15 residues. The germline V and J ends were trimmed by 3 bases and 5 bases, with 19 bases remaining between them.

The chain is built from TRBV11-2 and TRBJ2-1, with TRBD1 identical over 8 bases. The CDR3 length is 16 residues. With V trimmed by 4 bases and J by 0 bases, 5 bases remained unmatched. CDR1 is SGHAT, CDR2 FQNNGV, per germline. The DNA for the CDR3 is TGTGCCAGCAGCTCCAGGGGGCAGGGCTCCTACAATGAGCAGTTCTTC. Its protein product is CASSSRGQGSYNEQFF.

The CDR3 protein is CASSRTAYGYTF. As DNA, the CDR3 is TGTGCCAGCAGTCGGACAGCCTATGGCTACACCTTC. The chain carries TRBV28 and TRBJ1-2, with D possibly TRBD1 on 6 matching bases. Trimming stripped 5 bases from V and 4 bases from J, with 8 bases between. The CDR3 loop spans 12 amino acids. The germline gives CDR1 MDHEN, CDR2 SYDVKM.

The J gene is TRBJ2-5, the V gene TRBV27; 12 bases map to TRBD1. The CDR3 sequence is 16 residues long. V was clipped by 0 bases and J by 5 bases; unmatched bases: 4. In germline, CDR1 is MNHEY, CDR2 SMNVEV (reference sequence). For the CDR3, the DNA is TGTGCCAGCAGTTTATCCGGGACAGGGGGCCGGGAGACCCAGTACTTC. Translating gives CASSLSGTGGRETQYF.

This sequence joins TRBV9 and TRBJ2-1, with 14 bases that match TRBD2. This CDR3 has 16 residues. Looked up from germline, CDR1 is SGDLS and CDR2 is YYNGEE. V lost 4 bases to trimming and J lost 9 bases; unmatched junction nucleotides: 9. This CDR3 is CASSSRGTSGGTEQFF. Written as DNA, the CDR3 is TGTGCCAGCAGCTCTCGGGGGACTAGCGGGGGAACTGAGCAGTTCTTC.

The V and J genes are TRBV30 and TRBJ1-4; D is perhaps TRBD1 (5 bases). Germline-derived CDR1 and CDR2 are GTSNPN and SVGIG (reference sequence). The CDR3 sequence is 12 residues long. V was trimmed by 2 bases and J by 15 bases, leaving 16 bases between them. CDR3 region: CAWSPWGGEVFF. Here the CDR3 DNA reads TGTGCCTGGAGTCCCTGGGGGGGTGAGGTGTTTTTT.

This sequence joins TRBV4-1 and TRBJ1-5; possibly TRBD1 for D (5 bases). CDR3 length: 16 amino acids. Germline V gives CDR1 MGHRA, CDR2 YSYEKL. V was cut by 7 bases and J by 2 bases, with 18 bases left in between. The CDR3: CASTNTGGEGNQPQHF. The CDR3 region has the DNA TGCGCCAGCACCAACACGGGGGGAGAGGGCAATCAGCCCCAGCATTTT.

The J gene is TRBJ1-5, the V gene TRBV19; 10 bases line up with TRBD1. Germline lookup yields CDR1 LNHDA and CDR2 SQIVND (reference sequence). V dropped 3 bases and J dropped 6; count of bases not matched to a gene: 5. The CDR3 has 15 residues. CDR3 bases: TGTGCCAGTAGTATCCGACAGGGGGCTATTCAGCCCCAGCATTTT. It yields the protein CASSIRQGAIQPQHF.

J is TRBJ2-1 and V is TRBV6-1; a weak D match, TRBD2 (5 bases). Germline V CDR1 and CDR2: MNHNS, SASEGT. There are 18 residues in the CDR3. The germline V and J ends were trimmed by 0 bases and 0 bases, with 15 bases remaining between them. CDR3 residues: CASSEAPTDWSSYNEQFF. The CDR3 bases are TGTGCCAGCAGTGAAGCTCCTACGGACTGGAGCTCCTACAATGAGCAGTTCTTC.

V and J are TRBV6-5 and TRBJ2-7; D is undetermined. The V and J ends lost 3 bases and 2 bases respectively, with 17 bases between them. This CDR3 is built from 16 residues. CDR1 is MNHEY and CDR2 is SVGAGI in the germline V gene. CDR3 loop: CASSYLRISQPYEQYF. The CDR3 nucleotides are TGTGCCAGCAGTTATCTGAGGATAAGTCAGCCCTACGAGCAGTACTTC.

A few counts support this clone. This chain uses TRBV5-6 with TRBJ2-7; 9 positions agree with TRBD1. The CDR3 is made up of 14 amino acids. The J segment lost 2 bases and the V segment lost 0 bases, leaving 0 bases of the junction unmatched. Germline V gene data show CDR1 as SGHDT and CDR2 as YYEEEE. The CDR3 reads CASSLGQGAYEQYF. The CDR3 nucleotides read TGTGCCAGCAGCTTGGGACAGGGGGCCTACGAGCAGTACTTC.

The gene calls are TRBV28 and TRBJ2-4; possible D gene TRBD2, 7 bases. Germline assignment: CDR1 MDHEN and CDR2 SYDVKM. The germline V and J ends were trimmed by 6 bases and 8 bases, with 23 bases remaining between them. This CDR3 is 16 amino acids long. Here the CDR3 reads CASRHRFLGGQYIQYF. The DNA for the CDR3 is TGTGCCAGCAGGCACCGCTTTTTGGGGGGGCAGTACATTCAGTACTTC.

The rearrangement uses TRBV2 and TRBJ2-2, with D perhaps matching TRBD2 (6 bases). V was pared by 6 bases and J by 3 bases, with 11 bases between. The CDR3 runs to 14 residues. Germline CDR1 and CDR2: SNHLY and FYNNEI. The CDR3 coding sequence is TGTGCCAGCAGCGCGGGGCTTGACACCGGGGAGCTGTTTTTT. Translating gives CASSAGLDTGELFF.

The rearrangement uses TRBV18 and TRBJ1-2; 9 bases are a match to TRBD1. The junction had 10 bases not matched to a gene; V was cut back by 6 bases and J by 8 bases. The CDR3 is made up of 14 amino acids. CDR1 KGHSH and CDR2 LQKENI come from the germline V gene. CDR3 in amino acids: CASSRTGETRGYTF. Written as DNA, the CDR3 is TGTGCCAGCTCGCGGACAGGGGAGACGAGGGGCTACACCTTC.